This is a list of T cell receptor beta chains from one sample in a study of T cells in Graves' hyperthyroidism and ophthalmopathy. TCRdb reprocessed the multiplex PCR reads with MiXCR, giving one entry per CDR3 protein. The sample holds under 350,000 distinct CDR3 sequences, around a sixth seen once. Sequenced material: blood. These receptors were taken from a woman aged 50 to 65 with Graves' hyperthyroidism. The CDR3 runs from the conserved cysteine through the conserved F or W. D genes are given only for firm matches. The size entry is marked missing in some rows and otherwise reads once, few, many or a size class.

TRBJ1-1 TRBV20-1 . many 21 TGCAGTGCCAGACACCCTACTAAGTGGGAGGGCCCCAATCGGGTGAACACTGAAGCTTTCTTT CSARHPTKWEGPNRVNTEAFF
TRBJ2-2 TRBV6-1 . . 15 TGTGCCAGCAGTGAGGGGGGCTATGGAACCGGGGAGCTGTTTTTT CASSEGGYGTGELFF
TRBJ2-3 TRBV20-1 TRBD2 . 14 TGCAATGCTCATACTAGCGGGAGCACAGATACGCAGTATTTT CNAHTSGSTDTQYF
TRBJ1-2 TRBV28 TRBD1 . 14 TGTGCCAGCAGCACCCAAGGGGGCCTCTATGGCTACACCTTC CASSTQGGLYGYTF
TRBJ2-3 TRBV9 . few 15 TGTGCCAGCAGCGTAAGGCAGCAAAGCACAGATACGCAGTATTTT CASSVRQQSTDTQYF
TRBJ1-5 TRBV20-1 . many 13 TGCAGTGCGCGAACGAGGGGCGGTCAGCCCCAGCATTTT CSARTRGGQPQHF
TRBJ2-7 TRBV15 TRBD2 . 16 TGTGCCACCAGAAACGGGGCGGGGAGGGATCCCTACGAGCAGTACTTC CATRNGAGRDPYEQYF
TRBJ2-5 TRBV12-3/TRBV12-4 TRBD1 . 14 TGTGCCAGCAGTGAACAGGGGGGACAAGAGACCCAGTACTTC CASSEQGGQETQYF
TRBJ2-2 TRBV3-1 TRBD1 many 16 TGTGCCAGCAGCCAAGAAGGGACAGGGGTTACCGGGGAGCTGTTTTTT CASSQEGTGVTGELFF
TRBJ1-3 TRBV6-2/TRBV6-3 TRBD1 many 17 TGTGCCAGCAGCTACGACGGAGGGACAGGGTTGATATACACCATATATTTT CASSYDGGTGLIYTIYF
TRBJ1-1 TRBV10-1 . . 11 TGCGCCAGCAGTGCGAGGAGTGAAGCTTTCTTT CASSARSEAFF
TRBJ1-2 TRBV28 . few 14 TGTGCCAGCAGTTTAACAGGGAGGGTTTATGGCTACACCTTC CASSLTGRVYGYTF
TRBJ1-4 TRBV19 TRBD1 few 15 TGTGCCAGTAGTACACCCGGGACAGGGGTTGAAAAACTGTTTTTT CASSTPGTGVEKLFF
TRBJ2-1 TRBV6-2/TRBV6-3 . . 16 TGTGCCAGCGCTCCGGACGAAACCTGGGGGTACAATGAGCAGTTCTTC CASAPDETWGYNEQFF
TRBJ2-1 TRBV5-4 TRBD2 . 15 TGTGCCAGCAGCAGCGGGACTAGCGCCCTGGATGAGCAGTTCTTC CASSSGTSALDEQFF
TRBJ1-1 TRBV20-1 TRBD1 many 14 TGCAGTGCTACCCCGGGACAGGGAACCACTGAAGCTTTCTTT CSATPGQGTTEAFF
TRBJ2-1 TRBV2 . many 13 TGTGCCAGCAGGGCGGGGGCAGACAATGAGCAGTTCTTC CASRAGADNEQFF
TRBJ1-1 TRBV5-5 . . 13 TGTGCCAGCAGCTTGGCCCAAACAGGAGAGGCTTTCTTT CASSLAQTGEAFF
TRBJ1-5 TRBV27 . few 15 TGTGCCAGCAGACTTAGATTCGACAGCAATCAGCCCCAGCATTTT CASRLRFDSNQPQHF
TRBJ1-2 TRBV9 . . 14 TGTGCCAGCAGCAACGGGGGAGGTTACTATGGCTACACCTTC CASSNGGGYYGYTF
TRBJ2-7 TRBV11-3 . . 19 TGTGCCAGCAGCTCTCCGGGTGGAGATCAGATCACTAGCTCCTACGAGCAGTACTTC CASSSPGGDQITSSYEQYF
TRBJ2-3 TRBV6-1 . few 14 TGTGCCAGCAGTGATTTGATGAGCACAGATACGCAGTATTTT CASSDLMSTDTQYF
TRBJ2-3 TRBV25-1 . . 15 TGTGCCAGCAGTGAATTTTCACTTTCCACAGATACGCAGTATTTT CASSEFSLSTDTQYF
TRBJ2-1 TRBV28 . many 15 TGTGCCAGCAGTTTGCCCATTAGCTCCTACAATGAGCAGTTCTTC CASSLPISSYNEQFF
TRBJ1-5 TRBV12-3/TRBV12-4 . many 12 TGTGCCAGCAGTACAGAGAATCAGCCCCAGCATTTT CASSTENQPQHF
TRBJ2-2 TRBV5-1 TRBD2 . 18 TGCGCCAGCAGCTTGGACCCAGCGGGGGGGCGAGAAACCGGGGAGCTGTTTTTT CASSLDPAGGRETGELFF